The clone carrying this TCR beta chain turned up a few times. As yet, its antigen is unknown. The sample originates from a study of vaccination and CD4 T cells after COVID-19. The germline V gene has CDR1 MNHEY and CDR2 SVGAGI. V lost 2 bases, J lost 10 bases, and 21 bases lay in between. CDR3 length: 16 amino acids. Noted treatment: roughly 11-day PBMC culture with coronavirus spike peptide pools or control peptides (ViraFEST assay). An Oncomine TCR Beta short-read assay was used to sequence the DNA from cultured CD4+ T cells. One entry per CDR3 protein results from TCRdb running MiXCR on the PCR reads. The sample holds roughly 26,000 distinct CDR3 sequences; roughly 40% are singletons and the top ten take under 13%.

The sample comprised CD4+ T cells from blood, cultured in vitro. The TCR originated in a human donor who had recovered from COVID-19. This chain links TRBV6-5 with TRBJ2-1, with unresolved D. The CDR3 nucleotides are TGTGCCAGCAGTTACGGGCACTTAGAACTCATGGGCGAGCAGTTCTTC. As protein: CASSYGHLELMGEQFF.